This T cell receptor beta chain originates from a study of graft-versus-host responses after intestinal transplantation. Study-level information: Among the recipients, transplants were multivisceral, liver-intestinal, or isolated intestinal. Anti-thymocyte globulin induction was given to all recipients, followed by tacrolimus and steroids for around three years.

This CDR3 is built from 14 residues. Germline V gene sequence: CDR1 SGHDT, CDR2 YYEEEE. As for this clone: Its antigen remains unknown.

TCRdb's table, derived via immunoSEQ multiplex PCR, lists solely in-frame clones and lacks some. The data contain about 88,000 clones, about 94% of them seen just once; the ten biggest clones take up more than 0.15%. General study points: Some GvH clones were seen earlier in gut or blood, suggesting intestinal origin.

The V call is TRBV5-6, the J call TRBJ2-5; TRBD2 might be the D (5 bases). The DNA end is a closer match to TRBJ2-7, so the J assignment may be wrong. The source material was unstimulated CD4+ T cells sorted from spleen or lymph node cells, sampled before transplant. The origin of this receptor is a human donor who was the organ donor for an intestinal transplant. CDR3 DNA: TGTGCCAGCAGTTCCCCGCGGGCATACTACGAGCAGTACTTC. As protein: CASSSPRAYYEQYF.